This TCR beta chain was found in a study of technical replicates of blood from a few donors. The CDR3 has 17 amino acids. Germline CDR1 reads LGHNA; CDR2 reads YNFKEQ. Trimming removed 0 bases from V and 0 bases from J, with 12 bases in between. Profiled with immunoSEQ multiplex PCR; TCRdb holds only in-frame clones, not every one. The data contain 44,000 or so clones, roughly nine tenths of them singletons. The chain uses TRBV4-2 and TRBJ2-1; D is ambiguous. The specimen sequenced was PBMCs. The clonotype was recovered from a human donor in good health. Some clones in this sample may be carry-over from other donors' samples. DNA of the CDR3: TGTGCCAGCAGCCAAGATTCTGCCGCCAGCTCCTACAATGAGCAGTTCTTC. Its protein product is CASSQDSAASSYNEQFF.